The sequence of this T cell receptor beta chain was determined in a study of blood T cell repertoires in COVID-19 (dated by TCRdb to 2019 to 2021). Describing the broader study: Samples covering the acute and convalescent phases of COVID-19 were provided by collaborators in the United States, Italy and Spain. The material from the prospective study consisted of cDNA or gDNA derived from T cells, B-cell-depleted T cells, or PBMCs. Deeply sampled blood TCRbeta repertoires from subjects exposed to, actively infected with, or recovered from COVID-19 were included in the dataset. The repertoires were released in a freely available public database meant as a resource for research on the immune response to SARS-CoV-2. Samples were obtained from the ongoing ImmuneRACE study (first 160 participants) and from over a thousand subjects provided by 6 global collaborators. Nearly every sample came with metadata listing a de-identified subject ID, COVID-19 status, age in years and sex. Where HLA class I and class II types were available, the types were taken from metadata supplied by the sample provider, not from assay-based typing. Findings and caveats that apply to the study as a whole: The quantity of clinical and demographic metadata differed by source and by participant and was supplied without curation.

One collaborating source in Seattle enrolled patients while the patients were actively infected and followed the patients over time throughout the course of disease. Whole blood was collected in K2EDTA tubes by collaborating institutions according to the institutions' own protocols. For TCRbeta analysis, collaborators shipped samples in one of three forms: frozen whole blood, isolated PBMCs, or DNA extracted from either of those sample types. About this clone: Its antigen is not yet known. No much larger clone exists at a distance of one base, and base qualities are not known.

V trim: 6 bases; J trim: 4 bases; unmatched bases: 5. The CDR3, from cysteine to phenylalanine, totals 15 residues. The DNA shown is the 45-base CDR3, in frame from base 1. The germline V gene yields SNHLY for CDR1 and FYNNEI for CDR2. TCRbeta CDR3 regions were amplified from genomic DNA using the immunoSEQ Assay, a bias-controlled multiplex PCR. Under the source paper's analysis protocol: The number of nucleated cells in each sample was estimated from the amplification of reference gene primers within the assay. To quantify the absolute abundance of each unique TCRbeta CDR3 rearrangement, sequence reads were collapsed and filtered. Productive Simpson clonality was computed per sample as the square root of Simpson's diversity index over productive rearrangements. TCRdb mirrors the immuneACCESS table, restricted to in-frame sequences. Some clones are absent from its copies; in checked studies, under half trace to an unresolved V gene, and the reason for the others is unknown. That table is the source of V, J and clone size, and D and trimming were worked out from the DNA. This sample has about 250,000 clones in its table, and roughly 88% of those were observed once. About 5.9% of the sample lies in the top ten.

The TCR was taken from a woman younger than 45 with COVID-19, enrolled during active disease. The chain joins TRBV2 to TRBJ1-3, and TRBD1 aligns with 11 junction nucleotides. The source material was peripheral blood. CDR3 reads: CASRQGQGDGNTIYF. The nucleotide sequence reads TGTGCCAGCAGGCAGGGACAGGGGGACGGAAACACCATATATTTT.